This TCR beta chain derives from a study of cytomegalovirus exposure and HLA in healthy donors. A multiplex PCR was run with 60 Vbeta primers and 13 Jbeta primers. Here immunoSEQ multiplex PCR was the method, and the copy in TCRdb shows in-frame clones only, minus some. Found here are approximately 82,000 clones, about 70% of them singletons; the top ten hold approximately 5.7%. The CDR3 contains 15 residues. Germline-derived CDR1 and CDR2 are MNHNS and SASEGT. Deletions cut 8 bases from V and 0 bases from J, with 14 bases between. This rearrangement joins TRBV6-1 to TRBJ2-1; D is possibly TRBD2 (5 bases). The sequence was obtained from a woman aged 50 to 65 in good health and CMV-seropositive. The source material was PBMCs. CDR3 amino acids: CASRDGKSSYNEQFF. The CDR3 DNA is TGTGCCAGCCGAGACGGGAAAAGCTCCTACAATGAGCAGTTCTTC.